This T cell receptor beta chain was obtained from a study of tumor and adjacent non-tumor tissue in lung cancer. About the research overall: Aged roughly 30 to 85 years, patients included approximately 11 men and about five women with stage I to III disease.

With regard to this clonotype: Its antigen is undetermined.

No cell sorting was done before RNA was extracted from the tissue. The library came from three nested PCR rounds adapted from ARM-PCR protocols. TCRdb passed the multiplex PCR reads through MiXCR, listing each CDR3 protein once. The sample holds 65,000 to 75,000 distinct CDR3 sequences; about 80% are singletons and the top ten take over 25%. Broader study findings: Top 100 clones took a larger repertoire share in normal lung.

The CDR3 is 13 amino acids. V was pared by 6 bases and J by 11 bases, with 19 bases between. Per the germline V gene, CDR1 is MNHEY and CDR2 is SVGAGI. The TCR sequence derives from a man in his 60s with non-small cell lung cancer. The gene calls are TRBV6-5 and TRBJ1-2, with D perhaps matching TRBD1 (6 bases). The sample taken for sequencing was lung tumor tissue. CDR3 coding DNA: TGTGCCAGCAGACAGGGTCCGGGCTATCGTTACACCTTC. Translating it yields CASRQGPGYRYTF.